This TCR beta chain was retrieved from a study of blood T cells in healthy people across ages. Combining a sample-barcoded 5' primer with a J-beta primer mix, a second PCR ran for about 6 to 12 cycles. At least 2.5 million CDR3-containing paired-end reads were obtained per sample. TCRdb recomputed calls from the 5' RACE reads with MiXCR, one row per CDR3 protein. The sample records more than 1,000,000 distinct CDR3 sequences, almost 25% being singletons. The CDR3 loop spans 13 amino acids. CDR1 and CDR2 (germline): SQVTM, ANQGSEA. This sample was shared with a second study, whose subject was T cells of mothers and their children. That paper notes: The overlap seen between related mothers and children slightly exceeded that of unrelated pairs, though not significantly.

Source material: blood. The chain has TRBV29-1 and TRBJ2-5; a possible D gene is TRBD1 (6 bases). The DNA end is a closer match to TRBJ2-7, so the J assignment may be wrong. This clonotype was sampled from a girl aged 2-10 years in good health. Here the CDR3 reads CSVEIQGSYEQYF. CDR3 bases: TGCAGCGTTGAAATACAGGGATCCTACGAGCAGTACTTC.